The clone carrying this T cell receptor (beta chain) turned up a few times. Its target is not known. The CDR3 loop spans 13 amino acids. Trimming took 12 bases from V and 2 from J, leaving 16 bases between them. Germline loops: CDR1 KGHDR, CDR2 SFDVKD. The data stem from a study of Graves' ophthalmopathy and Graves' hyperthyroidism. Findings of the study overall: The authors also found most expanded thyroid clonotypes above 0.001 frequency in blood.

Lactation, pregnancy, uncontrolled infections and other autoimmune diseases were all grounds for excluding patients. Investigators amplified TCR beta CDR3 regions from RNA transcripts. First-round RT-PCR relied on HTBI primers, and a second-round multiplex PCR came next. TCRdb re-derived calls from the multiplex PCR reads in MiXCR, one entry per CDR3 protein. Among 1 million to 1.3 million distinct CDR3 sequences listed, 35% to 45% were seen once. This chain joins TRBV24-1 and TRBJ2-7, with a tentative D call TRBD1 (6 bases). Material: peripheral blood or thyroid tissue (not recorded which). This clonotype originated in an adult man with Graves' hyperthyroidism. The CDR3 sequence is CALRSGQTYEQYF. Written as DNA, the CDR3 is TGTGCCTTACGTTCGGGACAAACCTACGAGCAGTACTTC.